Following are 15 T cell receptor beta chains from one sample sequenced in a study of technical replicates of blood from four donors. The method was immunoSEQ multiplex PCR; TCRdb's version includes in-frame clones alone and lacks a portion of them. This sample yields about 84,000 clones, of which 93% are seen a single time; 0.24% belongs to the top ten. Material: T cells isolated from PBMCs. The source is a human donor in good health.

J is TRBJ2-2 and V is TRBV5-1; 10 bases line up with TRBD2. Unmatched junction bases numbered 1, after V lost 0 bases and J lost 5 bases. Germline loops: CDR1 SGHRS, CDR2 YFSETQ. The CDR3 totals 15 residues. In nucleotides, the CDR3 is TGCGCCAGCAGCTTGGCTAGCGGGGGTACCGGGGAGCTGTTTTTT. It codes for CASSLASGGTGELFF. The complete variable domain, with remaining parts taken from reference TRBV5-1 and TRBJ2-2, reads KAGVTQTPRYLIKTRGQQVTLSCSPISGHRSVSWYQQTPGQGLQFLFEYFSETQRNKGNFPGRFSGRQFSNSRSEMNVSTLELGDSALYLCASSLASGGTGELFFGEGSRLTVL.

In nucleotides, the CDR3 is TGTGCCAGCAGTTATACAGGGTGGGGGCGCGTCCACAACTATGGCTACACCTTC. Protein product: CASSYTGWGRVHNYGYTF. The chain employs TRBV27 and TRBJ1-2, with D possibly TRBD1 on 6 matching bases. Germline CDR1 reads MNHEY; CDR2 reads SMNVEV (reference sequence). The V gene lost 4 bases and the J gene lost 2 bases, with 23 bases spanning the gap. This CDR3 has 18 amino acids.

The chain has TRBV5-1 and TRBJ1-1; D not resolved. Germline V CDR1 and CDR2: SGHRS, YFSETQ. V lost 4 bases, J lost 2 bases, and 9 bases lay in between. The CDR3 covers 13 residues. The CDR3: CASSPDTNTEAFF. CDR3 nucleotide sequence: TGCGCCAGCAGCCCCGACACAAACACTGAAGCTTTCTTT.

V usage is TRBV5-1 and J usage is TRBJ1-4; maybe TRBD1 (5 bases). The germline V gene encodes CDR1 SGHRS and CDR2 YFSETQ. V was trimmed by 3 bases and J by 9 bases, leaving 15 bases between them. The length of the CDR3 is 14 residues. CDR3 in DNA: TGCGCCAGCAGCTCCAGCTGGGGGGACCAAAAACTGTTTTTT. Its translation: CASSSSWGDQKLFF.

The chain employs TRBV28 and TRBJ1-4; 7 bases map to TRBD1. Germline V gives CDR1 MDHEN, CDR2 SYDVKM. The CDR3 totals 15 residues. J lost 6 bases, V lost 1 base, and 5 bases had no gene match. The CDR3 loop reads CASSLFGGTDEKLFF. The CDR3 region has the DNA TGTGCCAGCAGTTTATTTGGGGGGACAGATGAAAAACTGTTTTTT.

This clone appeared a single time. The CDR3 sequence is CASAWGDSYEQYF. The CDR3 DNA reads TGTGCCAGCGCCTGGGGGGACTCCTACGAGCAGTACTTC. The chain couples TRBV6-5 to TRBJ2-7; D may be TRBD2 (6 bases). The V end lost 8 bases, the J end lost 0 bases, and 11 bases lay between the germline ends. Germline V CDR1 and CDR2: MNHEY, SVGAGI. The CDR3 length is 13 residues.

This sequence joins TRBV5-1 and TRBJ2-3, with 7 positions matching TRBD2. The CDR3 is made up of 17 amino acids. The germline V gene encodes CDR1 SGHRS and CDR2 YFSETQ. J lost 4 bases, V lost 4 bases, and 15 bases had no gene match. CDR3 bases: TGCGCCAGCAGCCCGAGAGTGTCCGGGGGGTTACCAGATACGCAGTATTTT. Protein product: CASSPRVSGGLPDTQYF.

The V and J genes are TRBV5-5 and TRBJ1-2; 7 nucleotides match TRBD1. The ends lost 2 bases at V and 6 bases at J; junction bases unmatched: 16. This CDR3 region has 17 residues. CDR1 and CDR2 (germline): SGHKS, YYEKEE (reference sequence). In DNA form, the CDR3 reads TGTGCCAGCAGCTTCAGGGGCGGAAAGACAGGGCTTCATGGCTACACCTTC. This translates into CASSFRGGKTGLHGYTF.

This clone was seen more than once but under ten times. The chain carries TRBV4-1 and TRBJ1-1; D remains unclear. This CDR3 region has 15 residues. V was clipped by 0 bases and J by 0 bases, with 8 bases between them. In germline, CDR1 is MGHRA, CDR2 YSYEKL. CDR3 nucleotides: TGCGCCAGCAGCCAAGACCTCAGGCTGAACACTGAAGCTTTCTTT. Protein product: CASSQDLRLNTEAFF.

The count of this clone is one. The J gene is TRBJ2-7, the V gene TRBV6-5, with D hard to call. Trimming removed 0 bases at V and 2 bases at J, with 11 bases between. CDR1 MNHEY and CDR2 SVGAGI come from the germline V gene. The CDR3 is 15 residues long. As DNA, the CDR3 is TGTGCCAGCAGTTACTCGTTGGGCAGAGCCTACGAGCAGTACTTC. It encodes CASSYSLGRAYEQYF.

V gene TRBV19 combines with J gene TRBJ2-2, with no clear D. The CDR3 is 15 residues long. Germline loops: CDR1 LNHDA, CDR2 SQIVND (reference sequence). Trimming took 3 bases from V and 0 from J, leaving 8 bases between them. The CDR3 protein is CASSMVLTNTGELFF. The CDR3, as DNA: TGTGCCAGTAGTATGGTCCTAACGAACACCGGGGAGCTGTTTTTT.

The rearrangement links TRBV4-1 to TRBJ2-3, with 7 bases matching TRBD1. The CDR3 extends over 18 amino acids. Germline V gene sequence: CDR1 MGHRA, CDR2 YSYEKL. V dropped 1 base and J dropped 2; count of bases not matched to a gene: 12. DNA for the CDR3: TGCGCCAGCAGCCAAGTGGGAAACAGGGGCAGGCCCACAGATACGCAGTATTTT. It translates to CASSQVGNRGRPTDTQYF.

This clone was observed once. The chain joins TRBV6-5 to TRBJ1-1; a possible D gene is TRBD1 (5 bases). The germline V gene has CDR1 MNHEY and CDR2 SVGAGI. Trimming removed 11 bases at V and 3 bases at J, with 22 bases between. The CDR3 loop spans 15 amino acids. The CDR3 loop is CALGSAGGLDTEAFF. The CDR3 DNA reads TGTGCCTTGGGGTCAGCGGGGGGATTAGACACTGAAGCTTTCTTT.

J is TRBJ2-1 and V is TRBV21-1; the DNA was not compared with TRBD2, the D call given in the table. TRBV21-1 is labeled a pseudogene. This CDR3 spans 14 amino acids. CDR3 loop: CAYYRRGAENEQFF. As DNA, the CDR3 is TGTGCCTATTACCGGCGGGGGGCTGAGAATGAGCAGTTCTTC.

The gene calls are TRBV7-9 and TRBJ2-7; the D is unclear. V lost 3 bases and J lost 1, with 10 bases in between. The CDR3 has 14 amino acids. Per the germline V gene, CDR1 is SEHNR and CDR2 is FQNEAQ (reference sequence). The CDR3 DNA is TGTGCCAGCAGCTTGGCGGCTTCGTCCTACGAGCAGTACTTC. Translating gives CASSLAASSYEQYF.